Below are 28 T cell receptor beta chains sequenced from a single sample in a study of blood T cell repertoires in COVID-19. Repertoires were generated with immunoSEQ multiplex PCR, while TCRdb's copy carries only in-frame clones and drops some. Of 150,000 or so clones listed, around 84% are singletons. Sequenced input: peripheral blood. The receptors were sampled from a woman in her sixties or seventies with acute or convalescent COVID-19.

The gene calls are TRBV3-1 (or the pseudogene TRBV3-2) and TRBJ2-7, with D uncertain. V lost 4 bases to trimming and J lost 3 bases, with 13 bases between them. Germline assignment: CDR1 LGHDT and CDR2 YNNKEL (reference sequence). The CDR3 consists of 14 residues. The CDR3 spells CASSPPVSNYEQYF. DNA of the CDR3: TGTGCCAGCAGCCCGCCAGTTTCAAACTACGAGCAGTACTTC.

The chain employs TRBV7-9 and TRBJ2-7; 9 positions match TRBD1. The CDR3 runs to 16 residues. Germline V gene lookup returns CDR1 SEHNR and CDR2 FQNEAQ (reference sequence). V shed 2 bases, J shed 5 bases, and the junction held 10 bases outside the gene matches. The CDR3 protein is CASSLRKTGGLDEQYF. DNA for the CDR3: TGTGCCAGCAGCTTAAGGAAAACAGGGGGCTTGGACGAGCAGTACTTC.

This sequence joins TRBV7-6 and TRBJ1-6, with 7 positions matching TRBD1. CDR3 length equals 18 residues. The germline gives CDR1 SGHVS, CDR2 FNYEAQ. Germline trimming cut 5 bases from V and 0 bases from J; bases unmatched to any gene: 10. The CDR3 loop reads CASSRGQSGSSYNSPLHF. CDR3 DNA: TGTGCCAGCAGCCGGGGACAGTCGGGAAGCTCCTATAATTCACCCCTCCACTTT.

The rearrangement joins TRBV5-1 to TRBJ1-6, with unresolved D. Germline V gives CDR1 SGHRS, CDR2 YFSETQ. Deletions cut 2 bases from V and 11 bases from J, with 14 bases between. The CDR3 spans 14 residues. The chain's CDR3 is CASSFESHKTPLHF. In DNA, the CDR3 is TGCGCCAGCAGCTTTGAATCCCACAAGACACCCCTCCACTTT.

This clone was seen a few times. V and J are TRBV4-2 and TRBJ2-7, with D possibly being TRBD2 (7 bases). The V gene lost 4 bases and the J gene lost 3 bases, with 16 bases spanning the gap. The CDR3 has 15 amino acids. Germline CDR1 is LGHNA and CDR2 is YNFKEQ. CDR3 DNA: TGTGCCAGCAGCCCCCGGGGGGCGGGGGACTACGAGCAGTACTTC. This encodes CASSPRGAGDYEQYF.

The chain couples TRBV5-8 to TRBJ1-2; 9 nucleotides agree with TRBD1. CDR1 and CDR2 (germline): SGHTS, YDEGEE. The CDR3 extends over 20 amino acids. V lost 3 bases, J lost 0 bases, and 18 bases stayed unmatched. The CDR3 loop is CASSWKTPGQGTTANYGYTF. The CDR3 bases are TGTGCCAGCAGCTGGAAAACCCCGGGACAGGGAACAACAGCTAACTATGGCTACACCTTC.

The chain employs TRBV4-1 and TRBJ1-2, with no clear D. This CDR3 has 17 residues. Per the germline V gene, CDR1 is MGHRA and CDR2 is YSYEKL. V was pared by 0 bases and J by 0 bases, with 14 bases between. The DNA for the CDR3 is TGCGCCAGCAGCCAAGATACGACGGGGATATCTAACTATGGCTACACCTTC. Protein sequence: CASSQDTTGISNYGYTF.

The chain has TRBV7-8 and TRBJ2-7; TRBD1 aligns across 8 bases. With V trimmed by 5 bases and J by 2 bases, 5 bases remained unmatched. Germline CDR1 is SGHVS and CDR2 is FQNEAQ. This CDR3 has 14 amino acids. The CDR3 nucleotides are TGTGCCAGCAGCCTAAACAGGGGGACCTACGAGCAGTACTTC. Its protein is CASSLNRGTYEQYF.

This clone showed up just a few times. The V call is TRBV27, the J call TRBJ1-6; D is possibly TRBD1 (5 bases). Germline V gives CDR1 MNHEY, CDR2 SMNVEV (reference sequence). The V end lost 4 bases, the J end lost 8 bases, and 18 bases lay between the germline ends. The CDR3 spans 16 residues. The CDR3 sequence is CASSSTPDTSYSPLHF. For the CDR3, the DNA is TGTGCCAGCAGTTCCACCCCGGACACCTCGTATTCACCCCTCCACTTT.

V is TRBV2 and J is TRBJ2-7; 10 positions agree with TRBD2. The J segment lost 3 bases and the V segment lost 10 bases, leaving 6 bases of the junction unmatched. The length of the CDR3 is 13 residues. Per the germline V gene, CDR1 is SNHLY and CDR2 is FYNNEI. The DNA for the CDR3 is TGTGCCACCCAAGCGGGGGGGGGCTACGAGCAGTACTTC. This codes for CATQAGGGYEQYF.

Written as DNA, the CDR3 is TGTGCCAGCAGCTCACCGGGACTCAGCCGGATCCTTGACAATGAGCAGTTCTTC. Translated: CASSSPGLSRILDNEQFF. V usage is TRBV11-3 and J usage is TRBJ2-1; the D gene is possibly TRBD2 (6 bases). CDR1 is SGHNT, CDR2 YENEEA, per germline. The ends were cut back, 4 bases at V and 5 bases at J, with 24 bases in the middle. The CDR3 sequence is 18 residues long.

V gene TRBV10-3 combines with J gene TRBJ1-3, with D perhaps TRBD1 (6 bases). In germline, CDR1 is ENHRY, CDR2 SYGVKD. This CDR3 is built from 16 residues. Trimming pared 6 bases from V and 7 bases from J, leaving 22 bases between. CDR3 nucleotide sequence: TGTGCCATCAGGGCCCCGAAGGGGGATTTTCGGAACACCATATATTTT. Its protein product is CAIRAPKGDFRNTIYF.

The V call is TRBV3-1 (or the pseudogene TRBV3-2), the J call TRBJ1-6; the match to TRBD1 covers 7 bases. Germline V gene data show CDR1 as LGHDT and CDR2 as YNNKEL (reference sequence). The ends lost 1 base at V and 6 bases at J; junction bases unmatched: 3. CDR3 length equals 15 residues. The CDR3 region is CASSQGRTGNSPLHF. CDR3 coding DNA: TGTGCCAGCAGCCAAGGAAGGACAGGTAATTCACCCCTCCACTTT.

This chain joins TRBV11-2 and TRBJ2-2; D is perhaps TRBD1 (6 bases). With 5 bases removed from V and 4 bases from J, the gap between germline ends came to 17 bases. Germline CDR1 SGHAT, CDR2 FQNNGV. The CDR3 is 16 amino acids. CDR3 sequence (DNA): TGTGCCAGCAGCGTAGGAGACAGGATCCCCACCGGGGAGCTGTTTTTT. It yields the protein CASSVGDRIPTGELFF.

Here the CDR3 DNA reads TGTGCCAGCAGCCAACGGCTAGTCTACGAGCAGTACTTC. As protein: CASSQRLVYEQYF. The chain carries TRBV14 and TRBJ2-7; no clear D. V was clipped by 2 bases and J by 3 bases, with 8 bases between them. From germline, CDR1 is SGHDN and CDR2 FVKESK. The CDR3 covers 13 residues. Filled out from reference TRBV14 and TRBJ2-7, the complete variable domain reads EAGVTQFPSHSVIEKGQTVTLRCDPISGHDNLYWYRRVMGKEIKFLLHFVKESKQDESGMPNNRFLAERTGGTYSTLKVQPAELEDSGVYFCASSQRLVYEQYFGPGTRLTVT.

Comments on this clone: In the same sample, other DNA sequences code for this CDR3. The gene calls are TRBV5-1 and TRBJ1-3, with 9 bases fitting TRBD1. Germline values: CDR1 SGHRS, CDR2 YFSETQ. The length of the CDR3 is 16 residues. V lost 2 bases to trimming and J lost 0 bases; unmatched junction nucleotides: 3. This CDR3 reads CASSFGQGSSGNTIYF. The CDR3 region has the DNA TGCGCCAGCAGCTTTGGACAGGGGAGCTCTGGAAACACCATATATTTT.

The chain links TRBV5-1 to TRBJ2-3; weak D call: TRBD2 (6 bases). The germline CDR1 and CDR2 sequences are SGHRS and YFSETQ. Trimming shortened V by 0 bases and J by 5 bases, and 16 bases separated the two germline ends. CDR3 size: 16 residues. CDR3 in amino acids: CASSLGSGGELDTQYF. CDR3 bases: TGCGCCAGCAGCTTGGGCTCGGGCGGGGAGTTAGATACGCAGTATTTT.

This clone appeared a few times. The V call is TRBV10-3, the J call TRBJ2-7; 9 bases map to TRBD1. Trimming cost V 7 bases and J 0 bases; bases outside gene matches: 7. This CDR3 has 15 amino acids. Germline V gives CDR1 ENHRY, CDR2 SYGVKD. The CDR3 DNA follows: TGTGCCATCAAAGGACAGGGGCCTAGCTCCTACGAGCAGTACTTC. Translating gives CAIKGQGPSSYEQYF.

This sequence joins TRBV2 and TRBJ2-2; D is undetermined. Trimming removed 3 bases from V and 0 bases from J, with 5 bases in between. The CDR3 has 14 residues. The germline gives CDR1 SNHLY, CDR2 FYNNEI. CDR3 DNA: TGTGCCAGCAGTGAGACTTCGAACACCGGGGAGCTGTTTTTT. Protein: CASSETSNTGELFF.

V and J are TRBV18 and TRBJ2-7, with D possibly TRBD1 on 6 matching bases. Germline V gives CDR1 KGHSH, CDR2 LQKENI. This CDR3 contains 18 residues. V was shortened by 6 bases and J by 3 bases, with 27 bases between the two germline ends. The CDR3 loop is CASSDNRWQGTPYYEQYF. The CDR3 region has the DNA TGTGCCAGCTCGGACAACCGTTGGCAGGGGACCCCCTACTACGAGCAGTACTTC.

The chain recombines TRBV4-3 with TRBJ1-2, with D possibly matching TRBD1 (5 bases). Looked up from germline, CDR1 is LGHNA and CDR2 is YSLEER. V dropped 0 bases and J dropped 6 bases, with 14 bases sitting between them. CDR3 length equals 15 residues. The CDR3 nucleotides are TGCGCCAGCAGCCAAGAGGGTAACGGGGGTCATGGCTACACCTTC. Protein sequence: CASSQEGNGGHGYTF.

This clone was recorded once. The V and J genes are TRBV5-1 and TRBJ2-1; 9 bases map to TRBD2. V lost 7 bases, J lost 4 bases, and 9 bases stayed unmatched. The CDR3 runs 15 residues. Germline V gene data show CDR1 as SGHRS and CDR2 as YFSETQ. This CDR3 is CASGIAGDSYNEQFF. The CDR3 nucleotides read TGCGCCAGCGGAATAGCGGGGGACTCTTACAATGAGCAGTTCTTC.

A note on this clone: An end of the junction differs from the germline gene, which may be a read error. The chain employs TRBV7-2 and TRBJ2-5, with 11 bases aligning to TRBD2. The CDR3 totals 16 residues. Germline-derived CDR1 and CDR2 are SGHTA and FQGNSA. CDR3 region: CASSLASGGPQETQYF. CDR3 DNA sequence: TGTGCCAGCAGCCTAGCTAGCGGGGGGCCTCAAGAGACCCAGTACTTC.

The V gene is TRBV6-5, the J gene TRBJ2-1, with unresolved D. With 7 bases removed from V and 8 bases from J, the gap between germline ends came to 15 bases. The CDR3 length is 13 residues. Germline CDR1 is MNHEY and CDR2 is SVGAGI. CDR3 coding DNA: TGTGCCAGCACTCCCGGTCGGTACGATGAGCAGTTCTTC. This sequence encodes CASTPGRYDEQFF.

V and J are TRBV19 and TRBJ1-2; the match to TRBD1 covers 7 bases. Germline CDR1 is LNHDA and CDR2 is SQIVND (reference sequence). The ends lost 10 bases at V and 8 bases at J; junction bases unmatched: 10. The CDR3 contains 12 residues. CDR3 DNA sequence: TGTGCCACCCAGGGGGGCCCGAGGGGCTACACCTTC. This codes for CATQGGPRGYTF.

The CDR3 reads CSALAGTVTGELFF. The CDR3 coding sequence is TGCAGCGCCTTAGCGGGGACTGTCACCGGGGAGCTGTTTTTT. The V call is TRBV29-1, the J call TRBJ2-2; 8 bases match TRBD2. The CDR3 consists of 14 residues. Germline V gene data show CDR1 as SQVTM and CDR2 as ANQGSEA. V was pared by 7 bases and J by 4 bases, with 8 bases of the junction left unmatched.

The V gene is TRBV24-1, the J gene TRBJ2-1, with TRBD1 matching over 8 bases. The CDR3 loop spans 15 amino acids. Germline values: CDR1 KGHDR, CDR2 SFDVKD. The ends lost 5 bases at V and 1 base at J; junction bases unmatched: 3. CDR3 nucleotide sequence: TGTGCCACCAGTGCCCACAGGGGGTCCTACAATGAGCAGTTCTTC. The encoded protein is CATSAHRGSYNEQFF.

This clone is a singleton in its sample. The chain employs TRBV7-8 and TRBJ1-1, with a weak D call TRBD1 (6 bases). The CDR3 sequence is 15 residues long. Trimming left V 5 bases short and J 1 base short, with 14 bases between. Germline V gene sequence: CDR1 SGHVS, CDR2 FQNEAQ. CDR3 residues: CASSAVLGQNTEAFF. In DNA form, the CDR3 reads TGTGCCAGCAGCGCCGTCTTGGGACAGAACACTGAAGCTTTCTTT.